This T cell receptor (beta chain) was profiled in a study of regulatory T cells in long-lasting Graves disease. Findings of the study overall: The number of shared public clonotypes was higher in persistent patients (roughly 2,800) than new patients (more than 850). It was in persistent disease that TRBV28, TRBJ1-2 and TRBJ2-5 were favored.

V was pared by 1 base and J by 3 bases, with 10 bases between. The CDR3 sequence is 14 residues long. CDR1 is SGHRS, CDR2 YFSETQ, per germline. According to the study, TCR beta libraries were built with iRepertoire HTBI primers and CDR3-region Arm-PCR. TCRdb reprocessed the multiplex PCR reads via MiXCR and lists one record per CDR3 protein. This sample has 360,000 or so distinct CDR3 sequences, with roughly 15% found just once. For this clonotype: Its antigen is still unknown.

Stated time point: newly diagnosed GD, antithyroid drugs for less than 3 months. The TCR library used RNA extracted from PBMCs. Separately, the same data were catalogued under a study of T cells in Graves' hyperthyroidism and ophthalmopathy. That publication notes: Stable Graves' hyperthyroidism meant no ophthalmopathy progression within 18 months.

The receptor's source is a woman under 30 with Graves disease. The V and J genes are TRBV5-1 and TRBJ1-1, with no clear D. The sequences come from peripheral blood mononuclear cells (PBMCs), collected at new diagnosis, from a patient treated with antithyroid drugs. CDR3 amino acids: CASSLLVSDTEAFF. CDR3 DNA: TGCGCCAGCAGCTTGCTGGTTTCGGACACTGAAGCTTTCTTT.